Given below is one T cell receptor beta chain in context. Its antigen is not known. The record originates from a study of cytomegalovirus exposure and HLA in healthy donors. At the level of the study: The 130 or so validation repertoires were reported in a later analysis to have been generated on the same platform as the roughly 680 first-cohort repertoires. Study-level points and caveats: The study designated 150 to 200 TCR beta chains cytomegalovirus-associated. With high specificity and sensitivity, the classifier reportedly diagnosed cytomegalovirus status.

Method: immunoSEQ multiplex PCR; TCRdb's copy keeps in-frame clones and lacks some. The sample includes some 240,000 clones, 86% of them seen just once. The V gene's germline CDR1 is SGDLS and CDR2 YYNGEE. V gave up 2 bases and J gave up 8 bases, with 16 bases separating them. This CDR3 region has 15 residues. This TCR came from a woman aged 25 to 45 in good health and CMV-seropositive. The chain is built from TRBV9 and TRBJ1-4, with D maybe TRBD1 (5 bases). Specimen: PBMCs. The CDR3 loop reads CASSVGVQGREKLFF. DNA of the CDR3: TGTGCCAGCAGCGTTGGGGTGCAGGGTCGCGAAAAACTGTTTTTT. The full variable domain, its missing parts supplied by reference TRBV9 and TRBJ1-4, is DSGVTQTPKHLITATGQRVTLRCSPRSGDLSVYWYQQSLDQGLQFLIQYYNGEERAKGNILERFSAQQFPDLHSELNLSSLELGDSALYFCASSVGVQGREKLFFGSGTQLSVL.